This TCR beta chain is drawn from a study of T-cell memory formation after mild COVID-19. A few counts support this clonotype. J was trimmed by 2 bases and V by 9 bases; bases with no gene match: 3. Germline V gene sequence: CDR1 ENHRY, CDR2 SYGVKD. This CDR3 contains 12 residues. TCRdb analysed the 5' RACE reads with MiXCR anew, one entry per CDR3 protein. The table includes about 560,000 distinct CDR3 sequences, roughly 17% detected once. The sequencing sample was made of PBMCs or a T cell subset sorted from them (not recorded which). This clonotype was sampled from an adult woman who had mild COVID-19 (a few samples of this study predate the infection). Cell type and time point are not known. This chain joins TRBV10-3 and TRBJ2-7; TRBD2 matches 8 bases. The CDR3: CAMAGGPYEQYF. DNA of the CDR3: TGTGCCATGGCGGGGGGACCCTACGAGCAGTACTTC.